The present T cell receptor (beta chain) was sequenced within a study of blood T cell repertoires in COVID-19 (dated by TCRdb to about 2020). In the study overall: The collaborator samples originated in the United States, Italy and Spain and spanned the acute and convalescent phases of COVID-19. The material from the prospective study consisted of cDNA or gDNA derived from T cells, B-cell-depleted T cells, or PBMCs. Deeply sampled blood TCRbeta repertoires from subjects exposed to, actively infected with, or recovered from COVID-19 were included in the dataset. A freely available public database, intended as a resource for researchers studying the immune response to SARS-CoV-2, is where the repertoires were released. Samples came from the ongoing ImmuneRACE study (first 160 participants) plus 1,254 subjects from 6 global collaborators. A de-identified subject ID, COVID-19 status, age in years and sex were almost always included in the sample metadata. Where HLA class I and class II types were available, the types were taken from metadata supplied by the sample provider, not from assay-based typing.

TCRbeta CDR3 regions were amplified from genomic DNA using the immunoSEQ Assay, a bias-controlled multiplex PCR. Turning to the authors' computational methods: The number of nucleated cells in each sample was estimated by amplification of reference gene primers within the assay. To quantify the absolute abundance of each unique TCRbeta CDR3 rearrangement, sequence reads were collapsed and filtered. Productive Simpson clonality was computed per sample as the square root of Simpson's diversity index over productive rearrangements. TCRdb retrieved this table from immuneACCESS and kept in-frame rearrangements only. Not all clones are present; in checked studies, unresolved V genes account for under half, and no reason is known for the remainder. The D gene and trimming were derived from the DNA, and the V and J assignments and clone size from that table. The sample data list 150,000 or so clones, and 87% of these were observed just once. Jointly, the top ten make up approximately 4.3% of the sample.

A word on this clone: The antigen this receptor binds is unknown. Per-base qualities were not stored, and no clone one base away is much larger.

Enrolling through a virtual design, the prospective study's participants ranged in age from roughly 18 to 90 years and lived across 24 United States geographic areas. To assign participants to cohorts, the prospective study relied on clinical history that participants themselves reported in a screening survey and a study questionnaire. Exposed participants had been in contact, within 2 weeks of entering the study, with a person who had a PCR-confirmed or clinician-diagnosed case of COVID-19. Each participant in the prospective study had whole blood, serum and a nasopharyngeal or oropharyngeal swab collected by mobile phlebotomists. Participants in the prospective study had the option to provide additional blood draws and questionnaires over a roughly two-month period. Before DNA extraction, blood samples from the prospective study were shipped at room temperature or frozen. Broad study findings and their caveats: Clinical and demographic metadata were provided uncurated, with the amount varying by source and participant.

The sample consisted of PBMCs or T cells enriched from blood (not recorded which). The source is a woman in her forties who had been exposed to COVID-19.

The CDR3 amino acid sequence is: CASSGGTGYGYTF. The base sequence is TGCGCCAGCAGCGGCGGGACCGGCTATGGCTACACCTTC. This chain is built from TRBV5-1 and TRBJ1-2, and possibly TRBD1, on 5 matching bases. CDR1 and CDR2, looked up from the germline V gene, are SGHRS and YFSETQ. From the cysteine up to the phenylalanine, the CDR3 has a length of 13 residues. Only CDR3 DNA is held: 39 bases, read in frame from base 1. Cut back by 4 bases and 4 bases, the V and J ends lie 11 bases apart.